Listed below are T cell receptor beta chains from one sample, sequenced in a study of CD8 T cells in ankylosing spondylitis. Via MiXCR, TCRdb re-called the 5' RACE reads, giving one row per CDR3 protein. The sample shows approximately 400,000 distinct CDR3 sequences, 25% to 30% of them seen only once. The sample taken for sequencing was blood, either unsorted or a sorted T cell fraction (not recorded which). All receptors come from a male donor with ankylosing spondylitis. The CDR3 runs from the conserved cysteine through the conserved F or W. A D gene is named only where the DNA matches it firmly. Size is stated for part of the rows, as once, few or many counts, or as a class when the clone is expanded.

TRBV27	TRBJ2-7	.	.	CASSLKPGRWQYF	TGTGCCAGCAGTTTAAAGCCGGGACGGTGGCAGTACTTC
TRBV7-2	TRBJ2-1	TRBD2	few	CASSSLAGGPYNEQFF	TGTGCCAGCAGCTCACTAGCGGGAGGCCCCTACAATGAGCAGTTCTTC
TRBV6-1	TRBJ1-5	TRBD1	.	CASRNYMTGRGEPQHF	TGTGCCAGCAGGAACTACATGACAGGGCGAGGGGAGCCCCAGCATTTT
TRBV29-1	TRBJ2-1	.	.	CSVVQRRKSYNEQFF	TGCAGCGTTGTCCAAAGGAGAAAGTCCTACAATGAGCAGTTCTTC
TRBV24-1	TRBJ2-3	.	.	CAIQTGPTDTQYF	TGTGCCATCCAGACCGGACCCACAGATACGCAGTATTTT
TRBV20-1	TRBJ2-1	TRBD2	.	CSASSLAGAYNEQFF	TGCAGTGCTAGTTCTCTAGCGGGAGCCTACAATGAGCAGTTCTTC
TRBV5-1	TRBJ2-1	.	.	CASSLSQLISDNEQFF	TGCGCCAGCAGCCTCTCCCAGTTGATTTCGGACAATGAGCAGTTCTTC
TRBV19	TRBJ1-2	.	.	CASSIAAQANYGYTF	TGTGCCAGTAGTATAGCCGCTCAGGCCAACTATGGCTACACCTTC
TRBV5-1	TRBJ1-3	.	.	CASSLVDMGSSGNTIYF	TGCGCCAGCAGCTTGGTTGATATGGGAAGCTCTGGAAACACCATATATTTT
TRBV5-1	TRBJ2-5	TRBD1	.	CASGQGVGETQYF	TGCGCCAGCGGCCAGGGGGTAGGGGAGACCCAGTACTTC
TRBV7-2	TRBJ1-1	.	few	CASSNAQGVYTEAFF	TGTGCCAGCAGCAACGCTCAGGGTGTCTACACTGAAGCTTTCTTT
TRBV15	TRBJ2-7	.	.	CATSREPGSSYEQYF	TGTGCCACCAGCAGAGAACCAGGGAGCTCCTACGAGCAGTACTTC
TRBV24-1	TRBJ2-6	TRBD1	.	CATSDSTGFEVLTF	TGTGCCACCAGTGATTCGACAGGGTTCGAGGTCCTGACTTTC
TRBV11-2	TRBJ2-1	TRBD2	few	CASGAGLLSEQFF	TGTGCCAGCGGAGCGGGACTTTTGAGTGAGCAGTTCTTC
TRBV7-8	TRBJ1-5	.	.	CASSVTGSSEPQHF	TGTGCCAGCAGCGTCACGGGATCCTCGGAGCCCCAGCATTTT
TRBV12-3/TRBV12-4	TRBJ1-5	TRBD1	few	CASSPIGTGGEQPQHF	TGTGCCAGCAGCCCCATCGGGACAGGGGGCGAACAGCCCCAGCATTTT
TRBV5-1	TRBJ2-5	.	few	CASSLTSPGTQYF	TGCGCCAGCAGCTTGACTAGCCCGGGGACCCAGTACTTC